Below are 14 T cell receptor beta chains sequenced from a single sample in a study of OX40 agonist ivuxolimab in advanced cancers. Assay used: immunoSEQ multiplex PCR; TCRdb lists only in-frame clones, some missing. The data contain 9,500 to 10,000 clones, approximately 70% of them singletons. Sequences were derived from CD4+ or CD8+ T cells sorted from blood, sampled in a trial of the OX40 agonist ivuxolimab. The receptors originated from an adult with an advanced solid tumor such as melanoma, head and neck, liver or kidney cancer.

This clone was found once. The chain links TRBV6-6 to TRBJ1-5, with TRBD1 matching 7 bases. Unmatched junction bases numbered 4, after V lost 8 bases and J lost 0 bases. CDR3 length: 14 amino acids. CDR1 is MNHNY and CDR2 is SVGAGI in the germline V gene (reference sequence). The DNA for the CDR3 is TGTGCCAGCGGGACAGTCTATAGCAATCAGCCCCAGCATTTT. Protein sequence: CASGTVYSNQPQHF.

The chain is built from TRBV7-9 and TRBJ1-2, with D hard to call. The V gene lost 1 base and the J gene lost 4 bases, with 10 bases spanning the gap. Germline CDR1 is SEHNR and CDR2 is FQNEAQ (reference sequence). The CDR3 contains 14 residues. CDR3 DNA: TGTGCCAGCAGCTTAGGGTTGGGAGCCTATGGCTACACCTTC. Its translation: CASSLGLGAYGYTF.

In nucleotides, the CDR3 is TGTGCCAGCACCAGGGCGTATAGCAATCAGCCCCAGCATTTT. Translating gives CASTRAYSNQPQHF. The chain has TRBV28 and TRBJ1-5; tentative D call: TRBD1 (5 bases). There are 14 residues in the CDR3. The V end was cut by 7 bases, the J end by 0 bases, with 10 bases between. Germline CDR1 and CDR2: MDHEN and SYDVKM.

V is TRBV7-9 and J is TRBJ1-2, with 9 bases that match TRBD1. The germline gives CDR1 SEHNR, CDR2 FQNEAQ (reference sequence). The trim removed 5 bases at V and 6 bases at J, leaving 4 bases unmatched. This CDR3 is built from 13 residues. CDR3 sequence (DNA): TGTGCCAGCAGCACAGGGGGCAAGGATGGCTACACCTTC. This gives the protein CASSTGGKDGYTF.

CDR3 amino acids: CASGEMGGELFF. CDR3 DNA: TGTGCCAGCGGAGAGATGGGCGGGGAGCTGTTTTTT. The chain employs TRBV2 and TRBJ2-2; the D is unclear. V lost 8 bases to trimming and J lost 7 bases, with 11 bases between them. In germline, CDR1 is SNHLY, CDR2 FYNNEI. This CDR3 has 12 residues.

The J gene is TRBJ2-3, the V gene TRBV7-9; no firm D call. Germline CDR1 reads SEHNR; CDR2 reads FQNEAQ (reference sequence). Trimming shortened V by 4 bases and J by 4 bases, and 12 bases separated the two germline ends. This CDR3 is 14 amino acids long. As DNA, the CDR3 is TGTGCCAGCAGCTGGACCGTCCGATCAGATACGCAGTATTTT. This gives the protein CASSWTVRSDTQYF. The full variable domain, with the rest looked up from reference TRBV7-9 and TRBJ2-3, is DTGVSQNPRHKITKRGQNVTFRCDPISEHNRLYWYRQTLGQGPEFLTYFQNEAQLEKSRLLSDRFSAERPKGSFSTLEIQRTEQGDSAMYLCASSWTVRSDTQYFGPGTRLTVL.

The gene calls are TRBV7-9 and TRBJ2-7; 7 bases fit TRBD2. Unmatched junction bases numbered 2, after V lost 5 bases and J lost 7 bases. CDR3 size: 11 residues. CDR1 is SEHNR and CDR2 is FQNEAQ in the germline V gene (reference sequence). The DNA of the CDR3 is TGTGCCAGCAGCGCGGGGGAGGAGCAGTACTTC. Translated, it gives CASSAGEEQYF.

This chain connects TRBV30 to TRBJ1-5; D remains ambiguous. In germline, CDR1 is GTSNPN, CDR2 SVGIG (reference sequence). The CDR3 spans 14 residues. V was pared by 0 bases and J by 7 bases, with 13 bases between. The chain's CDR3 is CAWSVLNRGQPQHF. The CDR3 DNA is TGTGCCTGGAGTGTCTTAAACCGAGGGCAGCCCCAGCATTTT. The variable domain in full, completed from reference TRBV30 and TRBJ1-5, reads SQTIHQWPATLVQPVGSPLSLECTVEGTSNPNLYWYRQAAGRGLQLLFYSVGIGQISSEVPQNLSASRPQDRQFILSSKKLLLSDSGFYLCAWSVLNRGQPQHFGDGTRLSIL.

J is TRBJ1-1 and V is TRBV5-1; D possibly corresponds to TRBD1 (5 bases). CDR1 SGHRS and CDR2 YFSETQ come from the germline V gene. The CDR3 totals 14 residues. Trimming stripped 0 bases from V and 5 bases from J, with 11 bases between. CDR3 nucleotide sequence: TGCGCCAGCAGCTTGGATTATGCAGGGACTGAAGCTTTCTTT. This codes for CASSLDYAGTEAFF. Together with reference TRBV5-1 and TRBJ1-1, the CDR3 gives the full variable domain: KAGVTQTPRYLIKTRGQQVTLSCSPISGHRSVSWYQQTPGQGLQFLFEYFSETQRNKGNFPGRFSGRQFSNSRSEMNVSTLELGDSALYLCASSLDYAGTEAFFGQGTRLTVV.

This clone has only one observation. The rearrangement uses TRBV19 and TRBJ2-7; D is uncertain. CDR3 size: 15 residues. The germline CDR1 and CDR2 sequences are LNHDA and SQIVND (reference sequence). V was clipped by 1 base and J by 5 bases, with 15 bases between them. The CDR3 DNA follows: TGTGCCAGTAGTATAGGGCCCTCCGTCGTCAACGAGCAGTACTTC. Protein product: CASSIGPSVVNEQYF.

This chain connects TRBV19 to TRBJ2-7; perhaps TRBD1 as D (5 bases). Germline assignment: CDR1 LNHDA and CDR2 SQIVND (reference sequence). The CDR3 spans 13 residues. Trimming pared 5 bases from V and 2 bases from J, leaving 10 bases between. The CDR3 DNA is TGTGCCAGTAGTCTGACAGCGACCTACGAGCAGTACTTC. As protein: CASSLTATYEQYF.

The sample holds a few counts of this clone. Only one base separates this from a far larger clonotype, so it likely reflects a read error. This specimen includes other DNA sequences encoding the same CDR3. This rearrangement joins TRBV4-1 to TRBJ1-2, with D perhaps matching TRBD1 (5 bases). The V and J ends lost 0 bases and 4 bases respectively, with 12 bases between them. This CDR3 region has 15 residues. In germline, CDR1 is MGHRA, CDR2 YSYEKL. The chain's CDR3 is CASSQEEGALYGYTF. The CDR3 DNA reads TGCGCCAGCAGCCAAGAGGAAGGGGCTCTCTATGGCTACACCTTC.

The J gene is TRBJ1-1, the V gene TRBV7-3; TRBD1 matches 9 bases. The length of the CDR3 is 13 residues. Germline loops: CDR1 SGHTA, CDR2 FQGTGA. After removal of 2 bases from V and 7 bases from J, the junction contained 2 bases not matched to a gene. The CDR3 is CASSLGTGIEAFF. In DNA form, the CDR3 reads TGTGCCAGCAGCTTAGGGACAGGGATTGAAGCTTTCTTT.

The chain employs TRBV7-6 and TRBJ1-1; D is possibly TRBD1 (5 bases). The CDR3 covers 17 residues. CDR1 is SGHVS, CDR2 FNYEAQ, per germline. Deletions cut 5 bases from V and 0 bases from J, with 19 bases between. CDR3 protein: CASSPTGGRNMNTEAFF. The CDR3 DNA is TGTGCCAGCAGCCCTACGGGGGGTCGAAACATGAACACTGAAGCTTTCTTT.